These T cell receptor beta chains were read from a single sample in a study of PD-L1 blockade in urothelial cancer. Using immunoSEQ multiplex PCR, the repertoire was profiled, and TCRdb retains in-frame clones only, with some absent. The table lists about 88,000 clones, 80% to 90% of them singletons. Sequenced material: PBMCs, taken around atezolizumab (anti-PD-L1) treatment. The source is a woman older than 75 with urothelial cancer. Each CDR3 is given with its conserved first and last residue.

TRBV19,TRBJ1-4,CASREQGGATNEKLFF
TRBV7-3,TRBJ2-2,CASSSPGQGANGELFF
TRBV9,TRBJ2-5,CASNSPGGRETQYF
TRBV25-1,TRBJ1-4,CASKGTGGSKLFF
TRBV27,TRBJ1-4,CASSPAGPDEKLFF
TRBV5-1,TRBJ2-1,CASSSRKGLAETSYNEQFF
TRBV28,TRBJ1-2,CASLRDSSVYTF
TRBV10-1,TRBJ2-3,CASSRSSSTDTQYF
TRBV19,TRBJ1-1,CASSLIGGIGTEAFF
TRBV30,TRBJ1-2,CAWSVQGMGGYTF
TRBV2,TRBJ1-5,CASSQGNGNQPQHF
TRBV25-1,TRBJ2-7,CASSEGTPSEQYF
TRBV15,TRBJ2-1,CATSRDLAGRGEQFF
TRBV4-2,TRBJ1-2,CASSQAGRADYGYTF
TRBV5-1,TRBJ2-1,CASSGGGYNEQFF
TRBV19,TRBJ1-1,CASMGLGGKPTEAFF
TRBV4-2,TRBJ2-7,CASSQDGLYEQYF
TRBV5-1,TRBJ1-1,CASSPGTVEAFF
TRBV7-8,TRBJ1-5,CASSPDSLNQPQHF
TRBV2,TRBJ1-5,CASSERGRASRAQHF
TRBV30,TRBJ1-5,CAWSRNRGGNQPQHF
TRBV30,TRBJ2-1,CAWSRTRARNEQFF
TRBV7-6,TRBJ2-7,CASSLRQGADEQYF
TRBV28,TRBJ2-7,CASSLSGQAYEQYF
TRBV5-1,TRBJ2-1,CASSAGTSVYNEQFF
TRBV6-1,TRBJ2-7,CASSEAGTGFYEQYF
TRBV5-1,TRBJ2-7,CASSLGLNRGPDEQYF
TRBV28,TRBJ2-7,CASGFPLAGGGTYEQYF
TRBV4-2,TRBJ2-1,CASSQGGGGGMGNEQFF
TRBV5-5,TRBJ2-1,CASSLVSGSNHEQFF
TRBV27,TRBJ2-7,CASSLDEGHEQYF
TRBV19,TRBJ2-1,CASRLDYRSYNEQFF
TRBV28,TRBJ1-2,CASSLLDGTNYGYTF